This entry lists 7 T cell receptor beta chains sequenced from one sample in a study of shared clonotypes between healthy human individuals (dated by TCRdb to the early 2020s). The library was built by means of the immunoSEQ multiplex PCR assay. The immuneACCESS repertoire file appears here via TCRdb, limited to in-frame rearrangements. These files lack a portion of the clones; in checked studies, under half of the deficit traces to unresolved V genes, and the cause of the others is not known. In all, the sample holds hundreds of thousands of clones, and about 95% of those were seen once. Jointly, the top ten make up around 0.11% of the sample. CD8 naive samples consisted of CD45RO-negative cells that were positively selected for CCR7, yielding a CD45RA+CCR7+ population without TemRA cells. Sequenced material: naive CD8+ T cells sorted from blood. The sample's cell subset or site label, in plain terms: CD45RA+CCR7+. Source of these receptors: a woman in her 30s in good health.

J is TRBJ2-1 and V is TRBV5-6; 7 bases map to TRBD2. CDR3 length: 14 residues. V was pared by 3 bases and J by 3 bases, with 3 bases of the junction left unmatched. The germline V gene encodes CDR1 SGHDT and CDR2 YYEEEE. CDR3: CASSSGGSYNEQFF. CDR3 bases: TGTGCCAGCAGCTCGGGCGGGAGCTACAATGAGCAGTTCTTC. Variable domain in full (rest from reference TRBV5-6 and TRBJ2-1): DAGVTQSPTHLIKTRGQQVTLRCSPKSGHDTVSWYQQALGQGPQFIFQYYEEEERQRGNFPDRFSGHQFPNYSSELNVNALLLGDSALYLCASSSGGSYNEQFFGPGTRLTVL.

Details on this clone: Other DNA sequences in the sample encode the same CDR3. V and J are TRBV27 and TRBJ2-6; either TRBD1 or TRBD2 may fit D (5 bases each). Germline lookup yields CDR1 MNHEY and CDR2 SMNVEV (reference sequence). V dropped 0 bases and J dropped 2 bases, with 8 bases sitting between them. The CDR3 loop spans 16 amino acids. Here the CDR3 reads CASSLSRGAGANVLTF. The CDR3, as DNA: TGTGCCAGCAGTTTATCGAGGGGAGCTGGGGCCAACGTCCTGACTTTC.

V is TRBV21-1 and J is TRBJ2-1. TRBV21-1 has pseudogene status. The CDR3 has 19 residues. The CDR3 protein is CASSKTPHEPGPNYNEQFF. The CDR3 DNA reads as TGTGCCAGCAGCAAAACGCCCCATGAGCCGGGACCCAACTACAATGAGCAGTTCTTC.

This clone was recorded only once. V and J are TRBV18 and TRBJ1-2, with D hard to call. CDR1 is KGHSH, CDR2 LQKENI, per germline. There are 16 residues in the CDR3. V lost 3 bases and J 0 bases, leaving 14 bases between the germline ends. CDR3 loop: CASSPASGLANYGYTF. For the CDR3, the DNA is TGTGCCAGCTCACCGGCTTCGGGATTAGCTAACTATGGCTACACCTTC. Complete variable domain (other parts from reference TRBV18 and TRBJ1-2): NAGVMQNPRHLVRRRGQEARLRCSPMKGHSHVYWYRQLPEEGLKFMVYLQKENIIDESGMPKERFSAEFPKEGPSILRIQQVVRGDSAAYFCASSPASGLANYGYTFGSGTRLTVV.

This sequence joins TRBV10-1 and TRBJ1-5; D is uncertain. The CDR3 spans 13 residues. V was clipped by 2 bases and J by 5 bases, with 7 bases between them. Germline assignment: CDR1 WNHNN and CDR2 SYGVQD (reference sequence). CDR3 DNA: TGCGCCAGCAGTGAGAAGTCCGATCAGCCCCAGCATTTT. This codes for CASSEKSDQPQHF.

J is TRBJ2-3 and V is TRBV13, with D possibly matching TRBD2 (7 bases). V shed 5 bases and J shed 5 bases, with 14 bases lying between them. The length of the CDR3 is 14 residues. Germline-derived CDR1 and CDR2 are PRHDT and FYEKMQ (reference sequence). The CDR3 sequence is CASSPGGSGDTQYF. In DNA, the CDR3 is TGTGCCAGCAGCCCGGGGGGCTCGGGAGATACGCAGTATTTT.

This clone came up once. The chain couples TRBV28 to TRBJ2-1, with D tentatively TRBD2 (6 bases). V lost 4 bases, J lost 8 bases, and 15 bases lay in between. Germline V gene sequence: CDR1 MDHEN, CDR2 SYDVKM. The CDR3 is 14 amino acids. The CDR3 loop is CASSWRVYDHEQFF. CDR3 DNA: TGTGCCAGCAGTTGGAGGGTTTACGACCATGAGCAGTTCTTC.